This entry describes one TCR beta chain. No cognate antigen has been identified for it. The junction shows a germline mismatch at one end, possibly a read error. The sample originates from a study of read filtering for tumor transcriptome and immune sequencing (dated by TCRdb to 2018 to 2021). Broadly, across the study: The cohort consisted of roughly 16 male and approximately 15 female patients, with a mean age of roughly 67 years and an age range of about 40 to 85. Under revised international staging, roughly eight patients fell into R-ISS I, about 17 into R-ISS II and 7 into R-ISS III. After DNase treatment, whole-transcriptome libraries were prepared using the TruSeq RNA Access Library Prep Kit. TCR-region mapped reads per sample ranged from about 3.5 to 11 million with IR-seq versus only about 75 to 1,400 with RNA-seq. TCR repertoires obtained by targeted immune repertoire sequencing and by bulk whole-transcriptome sequencing performed on the same bone marrow samples were compared. One of the main goals was to work out a read-filtering strategy for immune repertoire data, in particular whether clonotypes backed by only a single read should be removed. The study at large found these results: Compared with RNA-seq, IR-seq captured clonotypes at much higher depth and more reliably, and a smaller IR-seq throughput was enough to identify most shared clonotypes. Removing single-read clonotypes increased the correlation between IR-seq and RNA-seq shared clonotype proportions. Single-read clonotypes made up roughly 81% of clonotypes but approximately 3.5% of total reads in IR-seq, and 70% to 75% of clonotypes and approximately 47% of reads in RNA-seq. The sorted CD138-negative fraction was a mixed bone marrow immune population, not purified T cells.

From the germline V gene, CDR1 is SGHRS and CDR2 is YFSETQ. There are 16 amino acids in the CDR3, from cysteine to phenylalanine inclusive. Solely the CDR3 DNA is kept, with 48 bases framed from the first base. Every patient had bone marrow sampled at the time of active disease. Isolation of bone marrow mononuclear cells was performed by Ficoll-Hypaque density gradient centrifugation. To remove myeloma plasma cells, the cells were labeled with CD138 magnetic microbeads on a MACS separator, and CD138-negative cells were then collected by negative selection. Flow cytometry on an Attune NxT with CD138 antibodies was used to check the purity of the isolated cells. TRIzol reagent was used to extract total RNA, and a NanoDrop spectrophotometer was used to quantify the extracted RNA. For each patient, the CD138-negative bone marrow sample underwent paired RNA-seq and IR-seq. Starting from roughly 440 ng RNA, TCR libraries were constructed with the Immunoverse kit using molecular barcoded adaptors that cover the alpha/delta and beta/gamma chains. TCR library preparation used the same RNA that went into transcriptome sequencing. Sequencing of TCR libraries was carried out on an Illumina HiSeq 4000 with 2 x 150 cycles. The original methods were these. TCR reads were aligned to human V, D, J and C references and assembled into CDR3 clonotypes with MiXCR, including quality filtering and error correction. The tcR package in R was used for analysis of clonotype counts and gene usage diversity. For inspection of raw mapping reads, RNA-seq reads were mapped by STAR aligner version 2.5.3a onto GRCh37 of the human genome. To test the effect of sequencing depth on detected clonotypes, IR-seq fastq files were randomly downsampled using Seqtk 1.3. Through fastp at Q25 and MiXCR, TCRdb rebuilt clones from the public reads, retaining in-frame beta chains. Rows merge per CDR3 protein into single entries with the most common DNA and genes. These V and J calls derive from TCRdb rather than the authors' analysis. This sample holds roughly 67,000 distinct CDR3 sequences; roughly 19% were observed only once. The ten biggest clones cover about a tenth of the sample.

This receptor was taken from a donor over 35 with multiple myeloma. Sequencing was done on a sample of a population of CD138-negative cells sorted from bone marrow. The cell subset or site label, read with the paper, signifies: bone marrow mononuclear cells depleted of CD138+ plasma/myeloma cells by negative magnetic selection. The V and J segments used are TRBV5-1 and TRBJ2-2; 9 of the junction bases match TRBD1. The sequenced DNA: TGCGCCAGCAGCCTACCGGGACAGGGAGATACCGGGGGGCTGTTTTTT. Translated, this gives CASSLPGQGDTGGLFF.